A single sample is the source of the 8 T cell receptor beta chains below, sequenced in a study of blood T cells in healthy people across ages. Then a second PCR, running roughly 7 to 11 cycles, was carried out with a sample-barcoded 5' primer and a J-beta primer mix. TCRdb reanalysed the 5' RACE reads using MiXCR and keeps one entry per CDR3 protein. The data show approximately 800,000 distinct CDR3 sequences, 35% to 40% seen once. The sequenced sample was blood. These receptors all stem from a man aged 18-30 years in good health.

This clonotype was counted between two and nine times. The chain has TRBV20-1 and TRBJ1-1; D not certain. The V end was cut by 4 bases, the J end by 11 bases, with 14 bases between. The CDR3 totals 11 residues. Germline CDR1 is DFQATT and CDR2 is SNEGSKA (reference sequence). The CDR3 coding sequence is TGCAGTGCTATCCACGGTTCGTGGGCTTTCTTT. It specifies CSAIHGSWAFF.

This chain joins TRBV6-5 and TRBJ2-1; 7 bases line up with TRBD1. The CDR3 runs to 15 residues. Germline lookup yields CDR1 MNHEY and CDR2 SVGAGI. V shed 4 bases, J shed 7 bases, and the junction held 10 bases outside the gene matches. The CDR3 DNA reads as TGTGCCAGCAGTTCCGTGACAGGGCTGAAGAATGAGCAGTTCTTC. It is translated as CASSSVTGLKNEQFF.

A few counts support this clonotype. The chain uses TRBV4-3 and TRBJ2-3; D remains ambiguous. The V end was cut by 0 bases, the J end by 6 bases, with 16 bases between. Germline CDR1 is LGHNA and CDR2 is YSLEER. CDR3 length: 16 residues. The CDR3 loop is CASSQDWPQARDTQYF. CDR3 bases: TGCGCCAGCAGCCAAGATTGGCCCCAGGCACGGGATACGCAGTATTTT.

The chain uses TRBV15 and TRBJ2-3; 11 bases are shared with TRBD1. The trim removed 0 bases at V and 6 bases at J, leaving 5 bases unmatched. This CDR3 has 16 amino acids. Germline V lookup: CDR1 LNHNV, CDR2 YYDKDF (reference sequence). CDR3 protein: CATSREDGQGADTQYF. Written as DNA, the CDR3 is TGTGCCACCAGCAGAGAGGACGGACAGGGGGCGGATACGCAGTATTTT.

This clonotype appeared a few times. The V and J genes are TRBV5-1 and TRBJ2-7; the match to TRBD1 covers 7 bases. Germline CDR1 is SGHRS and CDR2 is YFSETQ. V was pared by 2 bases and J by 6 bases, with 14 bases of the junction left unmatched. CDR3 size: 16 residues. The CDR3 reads CASSFTSRGQASEQYF. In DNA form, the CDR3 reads TGCGCCAGCAGCTTTACGAGTAGAGGACAGGCATCCGAGCAGTACTTC.

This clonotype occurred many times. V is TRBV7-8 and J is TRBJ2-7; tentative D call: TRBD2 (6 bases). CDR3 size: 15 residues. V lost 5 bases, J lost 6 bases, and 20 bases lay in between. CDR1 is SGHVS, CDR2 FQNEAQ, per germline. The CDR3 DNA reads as TGTGCCAGCAGCACAGACTCACGAATCGGGGGCGAGCAGTACTTC. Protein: CASSTDSRIGGEQYF.

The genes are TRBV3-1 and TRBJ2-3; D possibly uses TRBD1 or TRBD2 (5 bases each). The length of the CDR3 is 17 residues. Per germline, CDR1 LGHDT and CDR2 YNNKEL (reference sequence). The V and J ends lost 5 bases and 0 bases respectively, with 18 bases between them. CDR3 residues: CASSGGRIPFSTDTQYF. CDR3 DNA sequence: TGTGCCAGCAGCGGGGGACGTATACCATTTAGCACAGATACGCAGTATTTT.

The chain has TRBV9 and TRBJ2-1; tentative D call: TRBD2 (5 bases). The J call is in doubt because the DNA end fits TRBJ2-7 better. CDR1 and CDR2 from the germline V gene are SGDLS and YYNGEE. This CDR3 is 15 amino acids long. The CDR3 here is CASSVAGSSYNEQYF. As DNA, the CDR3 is TGTGCCAGCAGCGTAGCGGGGAGCTCCTACAATGAGCAGTACTTC.